These T cell receptor beta chains were read from a single sample in a study of cytomegalovirus exposure and HLA in healthy donors. Clones were sequenced by immunoSEQ multiplex PCR, and TCRdb holds only the in-frame ones, with some missing. In the table there are roughly 120,000 clones, 70% to 85% of which are singletons. Sequencing used PBMCs. Receptor source: a man between 45 and 60 years old in good health and CMV-seropositive. The CDR3 runs from the conserved cysteine through the conserved F or W. Each record gives: J gene, D gene, clone size, V gene, CDR3 DNA, CDR3 protein. A D gene is named only where the DNA matches it firmly. Clone size, where shown, is once, few, many, or a class for clones that have expanded.

TRBJ2-1	TRBD2	-	TRBV5-4	TGTGCCAGCAGTTCAGGTAGCGGGAGGCTCGGTGAGCAGTTCTTC	CASSSGSGRLGEQFF
TRBJ2-7	TRBD2	-	TRBV2	TGTGCCAGCAGTCCGACTAGCGGGGGGTCGGGGCAGTACTTC	CASSPTSGGSGQYF
TRBJ2-3	-	-	TRBV7-9	TGTGCCAGCAGCAGGTCCCGGGGCACAGATACGCAGTATTTT	CASSRSRGTDTQYF
TRBJ1-6	-	once	TRBV2	TGTGCCAGCAGTGAGCAGGGCGGTTCACCCCTCCACTTT	CASSEQGGSPLHF
TRBJ2-7	-	-	TRBV7-9	TGTGCCAGCAGCTGGGAGGGGGTGGGGGAGCAGTACTTC	CASSWEGVGEQYF
TRBJ2-7	-	-	TRBV19	TGTGCCAGTCCCCCGTATGAGCGGATCTACGAGCAGTACTTC	CASPPYERIYEQYF
TRBJ2-3	TRBD2	-	TRBV5-1	TGCGCCAGCAGCTTGGTTACGGGAGGTCGCACAGATACGCAGTATTTT	CASSLVTGGRTDTQYF
TRBJ2-3	TRBD2	-	TRBV5-4	TGTGCCAGCAGCTGGGGTGAGGGACTAGCGGGGGGGGATACGCAGTATTTT	CASSWGEGLAGGDTQYF
TRBJ2-5	-	-	TRBV5-1	TGCGCCAGCAGCTCCCCTGGGCGGAGGATCGTAGAGACCCAGTACTTC	CASSSPGRRIVETQYF
TRBJ1-5	-	-	TRBV27	TGTGCCAGCAACGAGCGGGGTGTTAATAGCAATCAGCCCCAGCATTTT	CASNERGVNSNQPQHF
TRBJ1-3	TRBD1	-	TRBV10-3	TGTGCCATCACTACGGGACAGACTGGAAACACCATATATTTT	CAITTGQTGNTIYF
TRBJ1-2	-	-	TRBV7-2	TGTGCCAGCAGCTCCAGCAGGGGCTATGGCTACACCTTC	CASSSSRGYGYTF
TRBJ2-7	TRBD1	once	TRBV6-5	TGTGCCAGCAGTAGCCGGGACAGTTACTACGAGCAGTACTTC	CASSSRDSYYEQYF
TRBJ1-2	-	-	TRBV28	TGTGCCAGCAGTCGGGGGGACTATGGCTACACCTTC	CASSRGDYGYTF
TRBJ1-4	TRBD1	-	TRBV6-1	TGTGCCAGCAGTGTGCTGACAGGGAAATATGAAAAACTGTTTTTT	CASSVLTGKYEKLFF
TRBJ2-2	-	-	TRBV19	TGTGCCAGTAGTATAGGAGGATCGAACACCGGGGAGCTGTTTTTT	CASSIGGSNTGELFF
TRBJ2-1	TRBD2	-	TRBV5-1	TGCGCCAGCAGCTCGGGACTAGCGGCGTACAATGAGCAGTTCTTC	CASSSGLAAYNEQFF
TRBJ1-2	TRBD1	-	TRBV5-4	TGTGCCAGCAGCTTGGGGGGACAGGGACCAGAGAGCTACACCTTC	CASSLGGQGPESYTF
TRBJ2-5	TRBD2	-	TRBV7-9	TGTGCCAGCAGCCAAACCGAGGTACTAGCGGGAGGAGAGACCCAGTACTTC	CASSQTEVLAGGETQYF
TRBJ1-2	TRBD1	-	TRBV6-6	TGTGCCAGCTGCCACAGGGGGCAGGGCTATGGCTACACCTTC	CASCHRGQGYGYTF
TRBJ1-1	-	-	TRBV7-2	TGTGCCAGCAGCCCCCGCCCGGACACTGAAGCTTTCTTT	CASSPRPDTEAFF
TRBJ2-5	-	-	TRBV7-2	TGTGCCAGCAGCCTAGGGGGTGGAGGCCAAGAGACCCAGTACTTC	CASSLGGGGQETQYF
TRBJ1-5	-	-	TRBV2	TGTGCCAGCACCCCGGACAGATTTCAGCCCCAGCATTTT	CASTPDRFQPQHF
TRBJ2-7	-	-	TRBV30	TGTGCCTGGAGTGTTCAGGGATTCTACGAGCAGTACTTC	CAWSVQGFYEQYF
TRBJ1-3	-	-	TRBV18	TGTGCCAGCTCACCATTAGTTGAGGGCTCTGGAAACACCATATATTTT	CASSPLVEGSGNTIYF
TRBJ2-7	TRBD2	few	TRBV7-2	TGTGCCAGCAGCCCCGGACTAGCGGTCTCCTACGAGCAGTACTTC	CASSPGLAVSYEQYF
TRBJ1-6	TRBD1	few	TRBV4-1	TGCGCCAGCAGCCAGGATTACGACAGGGGAAGCTCCTATAATTCACCCCTCCACTTT	CASSQDYDRGSSYNSPLHF
TRBJ2-5	-	-	TRBV25-1	TGTGCCAGCAGTGAAAGCTTCGGGGAGTCAGAGACCCAGTACTTC	CASSESFGESETQYF
TRBJ1-5	-	few	TRBV10-3	TGTGCCATCAGTGGAGGGGACACAGGAAATCAGCCCCAGCATTTT	CAISGGDTGNQPQHF
TRBJ2-1	-	-	TRBV7-9	TGTGCCAGCACGGGAGAGGGCAATGAGCAGTTCTTC	CASTGEGNEQFF
TRBJ1-6	-	few	TRBV30	TGTGCCTGGAGACAGGGTTATAATTCACCCCTCCACTTT	CAWRQGYNSPLHF
TRBJ1-1	-	once	TRBV6-1	TGTGCCAGCAGTGACTTGGGAGGAAACACTGAAGCTTTCTTT	CASSDLGGNTEAFF
TRBJ1-1	-	-	TRBV5-1	TGCGCCAGCAGCTTGGACAGCCCGTCGAACACTGAAGCTTTCTTT	CASSLDSPSNTEAFF
TRBJ2-1	TRBD2	-	TRBV4-3	TGCGCCAGCAGCCAAGCGTCTAGCGGGAGGAAACAGGGTGAGCAGTTCTTC	CASSQASSGRKQGEQFF
TRBJ2-7	-	-	TRBV6-5	TGTGCCAGCAGTTACTCGACACTAGGGGGCTACGAGCAGTACTTC	CASSYSTLGGYEQYF